This T cell receptor (beta chain) comes out of a study of prognosis after radiotherapy for stage I lung cancer. Study background: At a biologically effective dose of at least 100 Gy and in 3 to 5 fractions, SBRT was the radiotherapy delivered.

The germline gives CDR1 MNHNS, CDR2 SASEGT. V lost 6 bases and J lost 7, with 7 bases in between. The CDR3 has 11 residues. By sample share, this clonotype is medium-sized (0.01 to 0.1%). Genomic DNA was subjected to two-round multiplex PCR for amplification of TCR beta CDR3. Primers specific to each TRBV and TRBJ gene were used in first-round PCR. One entry per CDR3 protein results from TCRdb running MiXCR on the multiplex PCR reads. The profile shows about 12,000 distinct CDR3 sequences, 45% to 60% of them singletons. The chain is built from TRBV6-1 and TRBJ1-3; no firm D call. The material sequenced was PBMCs, taken before or after stereotactic body radiation therapy (not recorded which). This TCR came from a donor aged 50 or older with non-small cell lung cancer. The CDR3, as DNA: TGTGCCAGCAGCCGGACTAACACCATATATTTT. It encodes CASSRTNTIYF.